This paragraph reports one T cell receptor beta chain. The sample belongs to a study of blood T cell repertoires in COVID-19. V was trimmed by 5 bases and J by 3 bases, leaving 10 bases between them. Looked up from germline, CDR1 is MNHEY and CDR2 is SVGEGT. The CDR3 sequence is 14 residues long. This table comes from immunoSEQ multiplex PCR, and its TCRdb copy is limited to in-frame clones, with some not included. The repertoire consists of roughly 120,000 clones, with roughly 85% occurring once and the leading ten covering 3.2%. Source material: peripheral blood. This chain joins TRBV6-2 or TRBV6-3 and TRBJ1-4, with D unresolved. This TCR came from a woman of 80 years or more with COVID-19, enrolled during active disease. CDR3 in DNA: TGTGCCAGCAGTAGGATCGCGGCTAATGAAAAACTGTTTTTT. Translation gives CASSRIAANEKLFF.